A single sample gave rise to the 8 T cell receptor beta chains below, sequenced in a study of vaccination and CD4 T cells after COVID-19. Time point noted: late sampling 161 to 241 days after vaccination in a few convalescent patients. Indicated treatment: roughly 11-day PBMC culture with coronavirus spike peptide pools or control peptides (ViraFEST assay). The Oncomine TCR Beta short-read assay was applied to DNA of cultured CD4+ T cells. TCRdb ran MiXCR on the PCR reads and lists one entry per CDR3 protein. The repertoire holds about 24,000 distinct CDR3 sequences, with less than 40% as singletons. These receptors' targets are unknown. Sequences were derived from CD4+ T cells from blood, cultured in vitro, sampled about 7 months after SARS-CoV-2 vaccination. These receptors originate from a human donor who had recovered from COVID-19.

The J gene is TRBJ1-5, the V gene TRBV21-1. TRBV21-1 is described as a pseudogene. CDR3 length equals 13 residues. The CDR3 region has the DNA TGTGCCAGCAGCAAACGGAGAGAACAGCCCCAGCATTTT. This codes for CASSKRREQPQHF.

The rearrangement links TRBV29-1 to TRBJ1-2; tentative D call: TRBD1 (5 bases). With 6 bases removed from V and 2 bases from J, the gap between germline ends came to 19 bases. Looked up from germline, CDR1 is SQVTM and CDR2 is ANQGSEA. This CDR3 comprises 15 residues. CDR3 DNA sequence: TGCAGCGTGATCACGGGACGCCTGGGAAACTATGGCTACACCTTC. Residues: CSVITGRLGNYGYTF.

The V call is TRBV7-9, the J call TRBJ2-3; TRBD2 matches 13 bases. J was trimmed by 2 bases and V by 5 bases; bases with no gene match: 4. The length of the CDR3 is 16 residues. CDR1 and CDR2 from the germline V gene are SEHNR and FQNEAQ (reference sequence). The CDR3 DNA is TGTGCCAGCAGCGCGGGACTAGCGGGACCCACAGATACGCAGTATTTT. It codes for CASSAGLAGPTDTQYF.

This rearrangement joins TRBV7-2 to TRBJ2-7, with 8 nucleotides matching TRBD2. Germline values: CDR1 SGHTA, CDR2 FQGNSA. The CDR3 is 14 amino acids. V was pared by 2 bases and J by 4 bases, with 4 bases of the junction left unmatched. For the CDR3, the DNA is TGTGCCAGCAGCTTACGACTAGCGTCATACGAGCAGTACTTC. Amino acid sequence: CASSLRLASYEQYF.

A word on this clonotype: Relative to the germline gene, one junction end is altered; a read error may explain this. V and J are TRBV6-1 and TRBJ2-5, with D unresolved. The CDR3 extends over 16 amino acids. Germline CDR1 reads MNHNS; CDR2 reads SASEGT. The CDR3 DNA reads as TGTGCCAGCAGTGAGATTTTCTTCTCAAACCAAAAGACCCAGTACTTC. Amino acid sequence: CASSEIFFSNQKTQYF.

This clonotype came up a few times. The chain links TRBV6-1 to TRBJ1-6; 11 bases fit TRBD1. J was trimmed by 10 bases and V by 5 bases; bases with no gene match: 10. The CDR3 sequence is 16 residues long. Per germline, CDR1 MNHNS and CDR2 SASEGT. As DNA, the CDR3 is TGTGCCAGCAGTCCCGGGACAGGGGGTCGACGGTCACCCCTCCACTTT. As protein: CASSPGTGGRRSPLHF.

The chain uses TRBV7-9 and TRBJ2-1; 10 nucleotides match TRBD1. The CDR3 runs to 16 residues. CDR1 and CDR2 (germline): SEHNR, FQNEAQ (reference sequence). Trimming removed 6 bases from V and 4 bases from J; junction bases left unmatched: 9. The CDR3 sequence is CASSYSTGGKYNEQFF. CDR3 in DNA: TGTGCCAGCAGTTACTCGACAGGGGGCAAATACAATGAGCAGTTCTTC.

This chain joins TRBV19 and TRBJ2-5, with unresolved D. Trimming took off 3 bases at V and 4 bases at J, with 9 bases between the two ends. The germline V gene encodes CDR1 LNHDA and CDR2 SQIVND (reference sequence). The CDR3 loop spans 13 amino acids. CDR3 sequence reads: CASSISFGETQYF. CDR3 bases: TGTGCCAGTAGTATTTCGTTCGGAGAGACCCAGTACTTC.